This TCR beta chain was found in a study of blood T cell repertoires in COVID-19. Study at large: Specimens from acute and convalescent COVID-19 originated in the United States, Italy and Spain.

Self-reported history from a screening survey and questionnaire set each donor's cohort. Authors' data handling: Using reference gene primer amplification, nucleated cell counts were estimated. Assay: immunoSEQ multiplex PCR; the TCRdb copy retains only in-frame clones and omits some. V, J and clone size derive from that table, while D and trimming were established from the DNA sequence. The table shows 150,000 to 200,000 clones, with about 77% occurring only once. The CDR3 runs to 17 residues. J was trimmed by 6 bases and V by 2 bases; bases with no gene match: 11. From germline, CDR1 is MNHEY and CDR2 SVGEGT. This clone came up once.

This clonotype was sampled from a woman aged 50 to 60 with acute COVID-19. Sequenced: PBMCs or T cells enriched from blood (not recorded which). The rearrangement uses TRBV6-2 or TRBV6-3 and TRBJ2-1, with 9 bases matching TRBD2. DNA of the CDR3: TGTGCCAGCAGTTACGGGCGAGGCGGGGGGGCTGTCAATGAGCAGTTCTTC. Translated, it gives CASSYGRGGGAVNEQFF.